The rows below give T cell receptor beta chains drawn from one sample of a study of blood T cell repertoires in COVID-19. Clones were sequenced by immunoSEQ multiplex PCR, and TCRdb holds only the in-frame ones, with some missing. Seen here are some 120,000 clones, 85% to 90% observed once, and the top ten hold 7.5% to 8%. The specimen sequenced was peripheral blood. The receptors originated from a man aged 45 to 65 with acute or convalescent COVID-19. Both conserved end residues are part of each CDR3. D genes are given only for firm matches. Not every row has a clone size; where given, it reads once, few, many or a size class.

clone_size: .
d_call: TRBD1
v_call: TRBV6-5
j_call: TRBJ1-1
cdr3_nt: TGTGCCAGCAGCCGGGGACAGGGAGGGGCTGAAGCTTTCTTT
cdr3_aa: CASSRGQGGAEAFF

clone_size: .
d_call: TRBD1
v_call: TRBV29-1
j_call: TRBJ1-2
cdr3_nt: TGCAGCGTGCAGGGACAGGGGGCCTATGGCTACACCTTC
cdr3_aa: CSVQGQGAYGYTF

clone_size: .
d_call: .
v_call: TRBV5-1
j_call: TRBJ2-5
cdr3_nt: TGCGCCAGCAGCTTCGGAGTAGAAGAGACCCAGTACTTC
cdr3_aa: CASSFGVEETQYF

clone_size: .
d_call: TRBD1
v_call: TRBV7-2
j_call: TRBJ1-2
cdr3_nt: TGTGCCAGCAGCTCCCGACCCCGGGACAGCTATGGCTACACCTTC
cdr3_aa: CASSSRPRDSYGYTF

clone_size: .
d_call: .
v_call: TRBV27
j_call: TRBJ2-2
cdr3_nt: TGTGCCAGCACCCCACGGGGGGCTGGGTGGAACACCGGGGAGCTGTTTTTT
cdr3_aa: CASTPRGAGWNTGELFF

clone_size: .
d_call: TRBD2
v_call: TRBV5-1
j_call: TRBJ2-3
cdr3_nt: TGCGCCAGCAGCTTGAGGGTAGCGGGAGCATCGGATACGCAGTATTTT
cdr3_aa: CASSLRVAGASDTQYF

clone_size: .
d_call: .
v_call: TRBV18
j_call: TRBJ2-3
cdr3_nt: TGTGCCAGCTCACCACGCTCCAGTACAGCAGATACGCAGTATTTT
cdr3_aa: CASSPRSSTADTQYF

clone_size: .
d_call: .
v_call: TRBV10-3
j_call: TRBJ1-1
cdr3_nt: TGTGCCATCAGTGAGAGGACTCTGAACACTGAAGCTTTCTTT
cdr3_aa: CAISERTLNTEAFF

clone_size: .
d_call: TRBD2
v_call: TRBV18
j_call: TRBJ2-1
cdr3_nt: TGTGCCAGCTCACCAAATACGGCTAGCGGGAGCAATGAGCAGTTCTTC
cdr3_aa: CASSPNTASGSNEQFF

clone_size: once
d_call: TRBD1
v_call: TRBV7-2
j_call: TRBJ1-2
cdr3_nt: TGTGCCAGCAGCACGGACAGGCTTTATGGCTACACCTTC
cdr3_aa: CASSTDRLYGYTF

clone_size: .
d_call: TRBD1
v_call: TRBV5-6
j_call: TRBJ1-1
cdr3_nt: TGTGCCAGCAGCTTGGCCACAGGGGTCGGGCACACTGAAGCTTTCTTT
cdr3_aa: CASSLATGVGHTEAFF

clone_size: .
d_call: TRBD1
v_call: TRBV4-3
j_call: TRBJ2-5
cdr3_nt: TGCGCCAGCAGCCCGGGGACAGGGGGCAAGGCTGAGACCCAGTACTTC
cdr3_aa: CASSPGTGGKAETQYF

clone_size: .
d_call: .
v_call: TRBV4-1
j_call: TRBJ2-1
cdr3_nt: TGCGCCAGCAGCCCATTAGATTCCCTCAAGAATGAGCAGTTCTTC
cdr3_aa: CASSPLDSLKNEQFF

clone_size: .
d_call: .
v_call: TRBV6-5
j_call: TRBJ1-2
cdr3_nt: TGTGCCAGCAGTTACGAGAGGGCCAGAGAATTCACCTTC
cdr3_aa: CASSYERAREFTF

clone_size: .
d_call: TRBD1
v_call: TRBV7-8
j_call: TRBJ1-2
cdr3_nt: TGTGCCAGCAGCTTAGCGGACAGGGCTAGCAGGGGCTACACCTTC
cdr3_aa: CASSLADRASRGYTF

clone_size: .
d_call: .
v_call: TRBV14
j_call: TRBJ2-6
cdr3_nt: TGTGCCAGCAGCCAAGATAGAGTCTCTGGGGCCAACGTCCTGACTTTC
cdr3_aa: CASSQDRVSGANVLTF

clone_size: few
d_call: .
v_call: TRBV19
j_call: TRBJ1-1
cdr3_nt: TGTGCCAGTAGTTCAGAGGACAGTTGGAACACTGAAGCTTTCTTT
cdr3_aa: CASSSEDSWNTEAFF

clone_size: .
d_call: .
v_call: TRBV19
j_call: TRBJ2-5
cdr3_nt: TGTGCCAGTAGTACCATTGGCGGATATGAGACCCAGTACTTC
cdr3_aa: CASSTIGGYETQYF

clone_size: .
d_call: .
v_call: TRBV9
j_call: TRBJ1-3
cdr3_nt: TGTGCCAGCAGCGTAGAGCCGGGTAGGGGAAACACCATATATTTT
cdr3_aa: CASSVEPGRGNTIYF

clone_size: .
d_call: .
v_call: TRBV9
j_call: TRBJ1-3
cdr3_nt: TGTGCCAGCAGCGTAGCTCAAGCATCCTCTGGAAACACCATATATTTT
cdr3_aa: CASSVAQASSGNTIYF

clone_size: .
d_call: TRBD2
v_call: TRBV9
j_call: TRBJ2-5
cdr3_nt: TGTGCCAGCAGCGTAGGGATGGGAGGGTACCAAGAGACCCAGTACTTC
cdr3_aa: CASSVGMGGYQETQYF

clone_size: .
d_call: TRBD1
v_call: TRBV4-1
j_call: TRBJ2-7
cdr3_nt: TGCGCCAGCAGCTCTCGGACAGGTAACCTCTACGAGCAGTACTTC
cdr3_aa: CASSSRTGNLYEQYF

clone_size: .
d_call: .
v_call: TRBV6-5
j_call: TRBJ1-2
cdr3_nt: TGTGCCAGCAGTTACTCGGCTGCGGGACCTAACTATGGCTACACCTTC
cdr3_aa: CASSYSAAGPNYGYTF

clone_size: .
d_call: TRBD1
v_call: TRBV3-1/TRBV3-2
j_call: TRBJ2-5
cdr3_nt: TGTGCCAGCAGCCCCCCTCTCCGGGACAGGGAGACCCAGTACTTC
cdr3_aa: CASSPPLRDRETQYF

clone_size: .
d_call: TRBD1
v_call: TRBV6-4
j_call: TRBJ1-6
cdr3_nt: TGTGCCAGCAGCCACGTGGAGGGGGCAGGTAATTCACCCCTCCACTTT
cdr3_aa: CASSHVEGAGNSPLHF

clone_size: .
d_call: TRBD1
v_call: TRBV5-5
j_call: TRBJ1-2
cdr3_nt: TGTGCCAGCAGCGAAACATCACAGGGGGCCCACTATGGCTACACCTTC
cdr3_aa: CASSETSQGAHYGYTF